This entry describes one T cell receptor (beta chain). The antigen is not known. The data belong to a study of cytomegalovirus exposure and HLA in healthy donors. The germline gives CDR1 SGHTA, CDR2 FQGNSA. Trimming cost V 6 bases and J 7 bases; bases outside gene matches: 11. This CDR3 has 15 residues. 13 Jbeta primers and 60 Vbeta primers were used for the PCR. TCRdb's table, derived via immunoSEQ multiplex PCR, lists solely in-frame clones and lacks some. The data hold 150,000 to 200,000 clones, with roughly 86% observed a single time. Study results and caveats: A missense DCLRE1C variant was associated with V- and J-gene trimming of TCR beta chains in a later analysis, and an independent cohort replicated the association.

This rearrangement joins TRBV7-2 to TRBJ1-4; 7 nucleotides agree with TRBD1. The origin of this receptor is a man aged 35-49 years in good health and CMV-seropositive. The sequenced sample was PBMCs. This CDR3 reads CASRPGQFAGEKLFF. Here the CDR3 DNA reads TGTGCCAGCAGACCGGGACAGTTCGCCGGTGAAAAACTGTTTTTT.